These 15 T cell receptor beta chains came from one sample sequenced in a study of blood T cell repertoires in COVID-19. Generated by immunoSEQ multiplex PCR, the TCRdb table keeps only in-frame clones and is missing some. The table shows under 200,000 clones, with roughly three quarters occurring only once. The source material was peripheral blood. The receptor source for this set is a woman aged 40 to 55 with COVID-19, enrolled during active disease.

V and J are TRBV27 and TRBJ1-5; the match to TRBD1 covers 7 bases. The germline V gene encodes CDR1 MNHEY and CDR2 SMNVEV (reference sequence). V lost 2 bases, J lost 1 base, and 2 bases stayed unmatched. The CDR3 sequence is 15 residues long. The CDR3 DNA reads as TGTGCCAGCAGTTTAGAGGGGGCAAGCAATCAGCCCCAGCATTTT. Its translation is CASSLEGASNQPQHF.

The rearrangement uses TRBV6-5 and TRBJ2-1; 9 bases are shared with TRBD2. Trimming took 6 bases from V and 5 from J; bases not matched to a gene: 8. Germline lookup yields CDR1 MNHEY and CDR2 SVGAGI. This CDR3 region has 15 residues. In nucleotides, the CDR3 is TGTGCCAGCAGGCTACTAGCGGGTATAAACAATGAGCAGTTCTTC. Residues: CASRLLAGINNEQFF.

This clone appeared a few times. The chain carries TRBV4-2 and TRBJ1-6, with 8 nucleotides matching TRBD1. This CDR3 region has 19 residues. Germline CDR1 and CDR2: LGHNA and YNFKEQ. V shed 4 bases, J shed 0 bases, and the junction held 11 bases outside the gene matches. The CDR3 protein is CASSPEYRTGSSYNSPLHF. CDR3 sequence (DNA): TGTGCCAGCAGCCCGGAGTATCGGACAGGGAGCTCCTATAATTCACCCCTCCACTTT.

The chain links TRBV11-1 to TRBJ2-1; 8 bases fit TRBD2. The V gene end was trimmed by 5 bases and the J gene end by 6 bases; junction bases not matched to a gene: 12. There are 16 residues in the CDR3. Germline V gene data show CDR1 as SGHAT and CDR2 as FQDESV (reference sequence). This CDR3 is CASSPIQAGDTNEQFF. The CDR3 DNA sequence: TGTGCCAGCAGCCCGATTCAAGCGGGGGACACCAATGAGCAGTTCTTC.

The chain couples TRBV7-9 to TRBJ1-4; 7 bases match TRBD1. The CDR3 extends over 15 amino acids. Germline V gives CDR1 SEHNR, CDR2 FQNEAQ (reference sequence). Trimming took 5 bases from V and 3 from J; bases not matched to a gene: 6. This CDR3 is CASSARDSSNEKLFF. CDR3 coding DNA: TGTGCCAGCAGCGCAAGGGACAGTTCTAATGAAAAACTGTTTTTT.

The table lists this clone with a count of one. This chain connects TRBV7-2 to TRBJ1-6, with D unresolved. Trimming removed 3 bases at V and 10 bases at J, with 10 bases between. CDR3 size: 13 residues. The germline V gene encodes CDR1 SGHTA and CDR2 FQGNSA. DNA for the CDR3: TGTGCCAGCAGCTTCTGGGCGGGATCACCCCTCCACTTT. Its protein is CASSFWAGSPLHF.

The chain carries TRBV19 and TRBJ1-1; D unclear. Trimming removed 3 bases from V and 5 bases from J, with 10 bases in between. Germline V CDR1 and CDR2: LNHDA, SQIVND (reference sequence). This CDR3 is 13 amino acids long. CDR3 residues: CASSIYPSTEAFF. The CDR3 nucleotides read TGTGCCAGTAGTATTTACCCGAGTACTGAAGCTTTCTTT.

The chain carries TRBV7-3 and TRBJ2-2; D is possibly TRBD2 (6 bases). From germline, CDR1 is SGHTA and CDR2 FQGTGA. V lost 5 bases and J 2 bases, leaving 15 bases between the germline ends. The CDR3 extends over 16 amino acids. CDR3 DNA: TGTGCCAGCAGCCTTCAACTAGCAGCAAACACCGGGGAGCTGTTTTTT. Amino acids: CASSLQLAANTGELFF.

The gene calls are TRBV28 and TRBJ1-1; D is possibly TRBD1 (5 bases). Per the germline V gene, CDR1 is MDHEN and CDR2 is SYDVKM. The CDR3 loop spans 13 amino acids. V was pared by 6 bases and J by 5 bases, with 13 bases between. The CDR3 loop reads CASSRREGTEAFF. Written as DNA, the CDR3 is TGTGCCAGCAGCCGAAGGGAGGGGACTGAAGCTTTCTTT.

V and J are TRBV5-4 and TRBJ2-5, with 10 bases matching TRBD2. V lost 0 bases to trimming and J lost 4 bases; unmatched junction nucleotides: 9. Germline V gives CDR1 SGHNT, CDR2 YYREEE (reference sequence). This CDR3 has 17 amino acids. The DNA for the CDR3 is TGTGCCAGCAGCTTGGGCCAGCGGGGGGGCCCTAGAGAGACCCAGTACTTC. Translation gives CASSLGQRGGPRETQYF.

V gene TRBV6-5 combines with J gene TRBJ2-7; D call uncertain. CDR3 length: 13 amino acids. Trimming removed 0 bases from V and 0 bases from J, with 3 bases in between. Germline loops: CDR1 MNHEY, CDR2 SVGAGI. Here the CDR3 DNA reads TGTGCCAGCAGTTACTCCTACTCCTACGAGCAGTACTTC. The encoded protein is CASSYSYSYEQYF.

This clone was seen a few times. The CDR3 bases are TGTGCCAGCGGGCAGGGGGAGTACAATGAGCAGTTCTTC. It is translated as CASGQGEYNEQFF. This rearrangement joins TRBV11-1 to TRBJ2-1; 7 bases line up with TRBD1. CDR3 length: 13 amino acids. With V trimmed by 8 bases and J by 4 bases, 5 bases remained unmatched. Germline CDR1 and CDR2: SGHAT and FQDESV (reference sequence). The full variable domain, its missing parts supplied by reference TRBV11-1 and TRBJ2-1, is EAEVAQSPRYKITEKSQAVAFWCDPISGHATLYWYRQILGQGPELLVQFQDESVVDDSQLPKDRFSAERLKGVDSTLKIQPAELGDSAMYLCASGQGEYNEQFFGPGTRLTVL.

J is TRBJ1-2 and V is TRBV4-2; 7 nucleotides match TRBD1. The CDR3 is 13 amino acids. With V trimmed by 4 bases and J by 5 bases, 4 bases remained unmatched. Germline-derived CDR1 and CDR2 are LGHNA and YNFKEQ. This CDR3 reads CASSPTGSYGYTF. DNA of the CDR3: TGTGCCAGCAGCCCGACAGGGAGTTATGGCTACACCTTC.

This chain links TRBV18 with TRBJ2-1; 9 positions agree with TRBD2. J gave up 5 bases and V 3 bases, and 11 bases lay outside the gene matches. This CDR3 comprises 17 residues. Germline V gives CDR1 KGHSH, CDR2 LQKENI. Here the CDR3 DNA reads TGTGCCAGCTCACCGGGGCGATTACTAGCGGGTGACAATGAGCAGTTCTTC. Translated, it gives CASSPGRLLAGDNEQFF.

The rearrangement links TRBV5-4 to TRBJ1-3, with D tentatively TRBD1 (6 bases). Germline V gives CDR1 SGHNT, CDR2 YYREEE (reference sequence). Trimming removed 9 bases at V and 2 bases at J, with 15 bases between. The CDR3 totals 14 residues. The chain's CDR3 is CATGGGAPGNTIYF. The CDR3 coding sequence is TGTGCCACGGGAGGGGGGGCGCCTGGAAACACCATATATTTT. Filled out from reference TRBV5-4 and TRBJ1-3, the complete variable domain reads ETGVTQSPTHLIKTRGQQVTLRCSSQSGHNTVSWYQQALGQGPQFIFQYYREEENGRGNFPPRFSGLQFPNYSSELNVNALELDDSALYLCATGGGAPGNTIYFGEGSWLTVV.